This paragraph covers one TCR beta chain sequence. The data were obtained in a study of blood T cell repertoires in COVID-19. Across the study: Researchers got acute and convalescent COVID-19 samples from the United States, Italy and Spain.

Original methodology: Nucleated cell number was recorded as an estimate derived from reference gene primer amplification. Clones were sequenced by immunoSEQ multiplex PCR, and TCRdb holds only the in-frame ones, with some missing. V, J and clone size were drawn from that table, and D and trimming were deduced from the DNA. The sample lists about 49,000 clones; just over 90% were seen once. Trimming at V came to 3 bases and at J to 3 bases, leaving 6 bases not matched to a gene. The germline CDR1 and CDR2 sequences are LGHNA and YNFKEQ. The CDR3 extends over 15 amino acids. Sequencing input: peripheral blood. This TCR came from a man in his 60s with COVID-19, enrolled during active disease. The V and J genes are TRBV4-2 and TRBJ2-7; TRBD2 agrees at 9 bases. CDR3 in amino acids: CASSHPGTSSYEQYF. CDR3 bases: TGTGCCAGCAGCCATCCCGGGACTAGCAGCTACGAGCAGTACTTC.